The 21 T cell receptor beta chains presented below share a single source sample, sequenced in a study of blood T cell repertoires in COVID-19. Assay used: immunoSEQ multiplex PCR; TCRdb lists only in-frame clones, some missing. Of approximately 300,000 clones in the sample, around 91% were seen once. Source material: PBMCs or T cells enriched from blood (not recorded which). These receptors were taken from a woman between 18 and 29 years old with acute COVID-19.

The rearrangement links TRBV24-1 to TRBJ2-3; a possible D gene is TRBD2 (6 bases). V lost 6 bases to trimming and J lost 6 bases, with 9 bases between them. The germline V gene encodes CDR1 KGHDR and CDR2 SFDVKD. This CDR3 has 12 residues. This CDR3 is CATSQGRDTQYF. In nucleotides, the CDR3 is TGTGCCACCAGTCAAGGGAGGGATACGCAGTATTTT.

J is TRBJ2-5 and V is TRBV18; D is uncertain. Germline V gene lookup returns CDR1 KGHSH and CDR2 LQKENI. The ends were cut back, 0 bases at V and 2 bases at J, with 10 bases in the middle. The CDR3 is 15 amino acids. This CDR3 is CASSPPGTEQETQYF. The CDR3 bases are TGTGCCAGCTCACCACCGGGTACAGAACAAGAGACCCAGTACTTC.

This clone occurred once. V usage is TRBV4-2 and J usage is TRBJ2-1; D possibly corresponds to TRBD2 (6 bases). The length of the CDR3 is 14 residues. Trimming removed 7 bases at V and 8 bases at J, with 18 bases between. CDR1 is LGHNA, CDR2 YNFKEQ, per germline. In DNA, the CDR3 is TGTGCCAGCAACGGGATGGGGGGAGGCGATGAGCAGTTCTTC. Its translation is CASNGMGGGDEQFF.

A remark on this clone: The same CDR3 also results from other DNA sequences found in this sample. For the CDR3, the DNA is TGTGCCAGCAGTTTTCGAGAGACCCAGTACTTC. It is translated as CASSFRETQYF. This chain links TRBV28 with TRBJ2-5; the D is unclear. The CDR3 contains 11 residues. Trimming removed 3 bases from V and 4 bases from J, with 3 bases in between. CDR1 MDHEN and CDR2 SYDVKM come from the germline V gene.

This rearrangement joins TRBV27 to TRBJ1-2; a possible D gene is TRBD1 (6 bases). Trimming left V 6 bases short and J 6 bases short, with 14 bases between. Germline values: CDR1 MNHEY, CDR2 SMNVEV (reference sequence). The CDR3 extends over 13 amino acids. Here the CDR3 DNA reads TGTGCCAGCAGCCCGACAGGAGTAAATGGCTACACCTTC. It translates to CASSPTGVNGYTF.

V is TRBV6-5 and J is TRBJ2-3; 13 positions agree with TRBD2. The CDR3 contains 15 residues. Germline V gene data show CDR1 as MNHEY and CDR2 as SVGAGI. J gave up 4 bases and V 10 bases, and 8 bases lay outside the gene matches. The CDR3 DNA reads TGTGCCATCAAACGACTAGCGGGAGGATCAGATACGCAGTATTTT. It yields the protein CAIKRLAGGSDTQYF.

This chain connects TRBV7-9 to TRBJ2-2; 9 bases agree with TRBD1. Per the germline V gene, CDR1 is SEHNR and CDR2 is FQNEAQ (reference sequence). Unmatched junction bases numbered 1, after V lost 3 bases and J lost 5 bases. The CDR3 covers 14 residues. The CDR3 nucleotides are TGTGCCAGCAGCTTGGGGACAGGGACCGGGGAGCTGTTTTTT. This translates into CASSLGTGTGELFF.

The chain employs TRBV6-5 and TRBJ2-5, with D perhaps matching TRBD2 (6 bases). Germline V gives CDR1 MNHEY, CDR2 SVGAGI. The CDR3 spans 13 residues. V lost 7 bases and J 4 bases, leaving 13 bases between the germline ends. CDR3 nucleotide sequence: TGTGCCAGCATACGGGAGCCCGCAGAGACCCAGTACTTC. It translates to CASIREPAETQYF.

This chain connects TRBV19 to TRBJ1-1; 9 bases are a match to TRBD1. CDR1 and CDR2 from the germline V gene are LNHDA and SQIVND (reference sequence). Losses at the gene ends were 7 bases for V and 5 bases for J; bases not matched to a gene: 8. The CDR3 has 14 residues. The CDR3 DNA reads TGTGCCAGTATCCGGACAGGGGCGCGGACTGAAGCTTTCTTT. It translates to CASIRTGARTEAFF.

The V call is TRBV11-2, the J call TRBJ1-5; 7 nucleotides align to TRBD1. V trimming: 0 bases; J trimming: 3 bases; junction bases outside the gene matches: 2. CDR3 length: 15 amino acids. Germline CDR1 SGHAT, CDR2 FQNNGV. The CDR3 bases are TGTGCCAGCAGCTTAGATACAGGGGACAATCAGCCCCAGCATTTT. Protein product: CASSLDTGDNQPQHF.

The gene calls are TRBV3-1 (or the pseudogene TRBV3-2) and TRBJ2-5, with a weak D call TRBD2 (5 bases). Trimming took off 0 bases at V and 2 bases at J, with 10 bases between the two ends. The CDR3 has 15 residues. Germline CDR1 reads LGHDT; CDR2 reads YNNKEL (reference sequence). The CDR3 DNA is TGTGCCAGCAGCCAAGATCCCAGCGGTCAAGAGACCCAGTACTTC. It is translated as CASSQDPSGQETQYF.

The chain combines TRBV7-9 with TRBJ2-5; D perhaps matches TRBD2 (6 bases). Trimming stripped 1 base from V and 4 bases from J, with 16 bases between. The germline V gene has CDR1 SEHNR and CDR2 FQNEAQ (reference sequence). CDR3 length: 16 residues. In nucleotides, the CDR3 is TGTGCCAGCAGCTTAGATCTCGGTCGGGGGAGAGAGACCCAGTACTTC. Its translation is CASSLDLGRGRETQYF.

The count of this clone is one. The chain is built from TRBV19 and TRBJ2-1; tentatively, D is TRBD2 (6 bases). Trimming cost V 9 bases and J 0 bases, with 15 bases left between them. CDR1 and CDR2 from the germline V gene are LNHDA and SQIVND (reference sequence). CDR3 length: 15 amino acids. The CDR3 sequence is CASSLRGSSYNEQFF. CDR3 sequence (DNA): TGTGCCAGCTCATTACGGGGGAGCTCCTACAATGAGCAGTTCTTC.

This clone was detected once. The chain links TRBV28 to TRBJ1-2; D perhaps matches TRBD1 (5 bases). The CDR3 is 14 amino acids. Looked up from germline, CDR1 is MDHEN and CDR2 is SYDVKM. The V gene lost 3 bases and the J gene lost 4 bases, with 12 bases spanning the gap. The CDR3 nucleotides read TGTGCCAGCAGTTTCGACAGCTTTACCTATGGCTACACCTTC. Its translation is CASSFDSFTYGYTF.

This chain uses TRBV3-1 (or the pseudogene TRBV3-2) with TRBJ2-7; no clear D. CDR1 and CDR2 from the germline V gene are LGHDT and YNNKEL (reference sequence). The ends were cut back, 4 bases at V and 0 bases at J, with 16 bases in the middle. The CDR3 is 16 residues long. Here the CDR3 DNA reads TGTGCCAGCAGCCCCATACAGACACTGAACTCCTACGAGCAGTACTTC. This sequence encodes CASSPIQTLNSYEQYF.

V and J are TRBV5-1 and TRBJ2-5, with TRBD1 matching 9 bases. The CDR3 consists of 16 residues. Germline V gene sequence: CDR1 SGHRS, CDR2 YFSETQ. The junction had 8 bases not matched to a gene; V was cut back by 4 bases and J by 1 base. The chain's CDR3 is CASSIGGQGVQETQYF. The CDR3 DNA sequence: TGCGCCAGCAGCATCGGGGGACAGGGAGTCCAAGAGACCCAGTACTTC.

This rearrangement joins TRBV14 to TRBJ2-1; 8 nucleotides agree with TRBD2. CDR3 length equals 16 residues. The germline CDR1 and CDR2 sequences are SGHDN and FVKESK. Trimming removed 0 bases from V and 10 bases from J; junction bases left unmatched: 11. In DNA, the CDR3 is TGTGCCAGCAGCCAAGATTATAGTCTTGGCGGGGGGGAGCAGTTCTTC. Protein product: CASSQDYSLGGGEQFF. Variable domain in full (rest from reference TRBV14 and TRBJ2-1): EAGVTQFPSHSVIEKGQTVTLRCDPISGHDNLYWYRRVMGKEIKFLLHFVKESKQDESGMPNNRFLAERTGGTYSTLKVQPAELEDSGVYFCASSQDYSLGGGEQFFGPGTRLTVL.

The chain is built from TRBV6-5 and TRBJ2-7; 10 bases are shared with TRBD2. The CDR3 is made up of 13 amino acids. Germline assignment: CDR1 MNHEY and CDR2 SVGAGI. Losses at the gene ends were 10 bases for V and 4 bases for J; bases not matched to a gene: 7. Here the CDR3 reads CATRTSGGYEQYF. The CDR3 DNA reads TGTGCCACCAGGACTAGCGGAGGGTACGAGCAGTACTTC.

The rearrangement joins TRBV6-5 to TRBJ1-5; 7 nucleotides match TRBD1. This CDR3 is 13 amino acids long. V lost 5 bases and J lost 7; bases outside the gene matches: 5. Germline CDR1 MNHEY, CDR2 SVGAGI. The CDR3 DNA reads as TGTGCCAGCAGTCCAGGGGGTAGCCAGCCCCAGCATTTT. It yields the protein CASSPGGSQPQHF.

The chain recombines TRBV18 with TRBJ1-5; TRBD1 matches 9 bases. V lost 3 bases and J lost 2; bases outside the gene matches: 5. Germline loops: CDR1 KGHSH, CDR2 LQKENI. CDR3 length: 16 amino acids. CDR3 sequence (DNA): TGTGCCAGCTCACCCCGGGACAGGGAGGGCAATCAGCCCCAGCATTTT. Its protein is CASSPRDREGNQPQHF. The full variable domain, rest sourced from reference TRBV18 and TRBJ1-5, is NAGVMQNPRHLVRRRGQEARLRCSPMKGHSHVYWYRQLPEEGLKFMVYLQKENIIDESGMPKERFSAEFPKEGPSILRIQQVVRGDSAAYFCASSPRDREGNQPQHFGDGTRLSIL.

Only one count was recorded for this clone. The V call is TRBV11-2, the J call TRBJ2-7, with 9 bases identical to TRBD2. Germline assignment: CDR1 SGHAT and CDR2 FQNNGV. The CDR3 has 15 amino acids. Unmatched junction bases numbered 7, after V lost 6 bases and J lost 1 base. DNA of the CDR3: TGTGCCAGCAGTTCCGGACTAGCGATTTCCTACGAGCAGTACTTC. This translates into CASSSGLAISYEQYF.